This TCR beta chain was observed in a study of blood T cells in healthy people across ages. About the study: For every two T cells, template switching captured about one barcoded beta molecule.

Whole-study findings and limits: Naive T cell percentage showed a strong correlation with the diversity of TCR beta. Researchers judged that diversity estimates from one million T cells fell short of true values.

The second PCR ran about 6 to 11 cycles with a sample-barcoded 5' primer and J-beta primers. TCRdb passed the 5' RACE reads through MiXCR, listing each CDR3 protein once. The table lists some 1.7 million distinct CDR3 sequences, 25% to 30% of them singletons. Germline values: CDR1 SGHTA, CDR2 FQGNSA. The CDR3 sequence is 13 residues long. Trimming pared 5 bases from V and 5 bases from J, leaving 12 bases between. This clonotype was observed a few times. Its antigen is currently unknown. The origin of this receptor is a woman aged 30 to 39 in good health. The rearrangement uses TRBV7-2 and TRBJ2-5; no clear D gene. Sequenced material: blood. Here the CDR3 reads CASSPVGSETQYF. As DNA, the CDR3 is TGTGCCAGCAGCCCAGTGGGGTCGGAGACCCAGTACTTC.